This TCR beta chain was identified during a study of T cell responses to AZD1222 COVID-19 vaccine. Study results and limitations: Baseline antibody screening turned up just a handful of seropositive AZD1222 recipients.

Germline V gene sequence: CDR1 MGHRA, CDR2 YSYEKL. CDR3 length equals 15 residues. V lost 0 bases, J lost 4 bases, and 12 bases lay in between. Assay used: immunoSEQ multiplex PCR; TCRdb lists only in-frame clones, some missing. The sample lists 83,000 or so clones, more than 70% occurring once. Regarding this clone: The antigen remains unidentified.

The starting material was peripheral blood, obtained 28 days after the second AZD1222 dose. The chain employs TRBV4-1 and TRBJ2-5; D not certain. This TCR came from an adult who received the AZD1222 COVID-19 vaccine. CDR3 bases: TGCGCCAGCAGCCAAGAGTACCTTGCCCCAGAGACCCAGTACTTC. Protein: CASSQEYLAPETQYF.